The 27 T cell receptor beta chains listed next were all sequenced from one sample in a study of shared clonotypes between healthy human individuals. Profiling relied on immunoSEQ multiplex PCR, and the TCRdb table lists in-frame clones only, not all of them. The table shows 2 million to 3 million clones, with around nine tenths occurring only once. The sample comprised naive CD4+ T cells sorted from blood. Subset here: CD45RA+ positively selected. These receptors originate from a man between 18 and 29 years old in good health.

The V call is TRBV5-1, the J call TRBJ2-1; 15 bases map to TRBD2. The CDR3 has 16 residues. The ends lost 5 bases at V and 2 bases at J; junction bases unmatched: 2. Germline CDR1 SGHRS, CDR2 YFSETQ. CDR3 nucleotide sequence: TGCGCCAGCAGACGGACTAGCGGGGGGGCCTACAATGAGCAGTTCTTC. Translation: CASRRTSGGAYNEQFF.

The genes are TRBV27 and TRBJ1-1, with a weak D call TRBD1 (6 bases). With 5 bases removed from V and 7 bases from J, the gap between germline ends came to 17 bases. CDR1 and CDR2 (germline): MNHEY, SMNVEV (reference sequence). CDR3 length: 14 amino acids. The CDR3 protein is CASSPYRVGSEAFF. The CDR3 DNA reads TGTGCCAGCAGTCCATACAGGGTTGGGAGTGAAGCTTTCTTT.

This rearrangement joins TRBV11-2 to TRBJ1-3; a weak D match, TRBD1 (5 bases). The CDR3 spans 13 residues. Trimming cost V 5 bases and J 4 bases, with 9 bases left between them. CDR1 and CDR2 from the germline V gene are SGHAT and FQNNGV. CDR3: CASSPGFGNTIYF. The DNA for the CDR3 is TGTGCCAGCAGCCCAGGGTTCGGAAACACCATATATTTT. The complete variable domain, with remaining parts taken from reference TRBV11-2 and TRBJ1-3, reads EAGVAQSPRYKIIEKRQSVAFWCNPISGHATLYWYQQILGQGPKLLIQFQNNGVVDDSQLPKDRFSAERLKGVDSTLKIQPAKLEDSAVYLCASSPGFGNTIYFGEGSWLTVV.

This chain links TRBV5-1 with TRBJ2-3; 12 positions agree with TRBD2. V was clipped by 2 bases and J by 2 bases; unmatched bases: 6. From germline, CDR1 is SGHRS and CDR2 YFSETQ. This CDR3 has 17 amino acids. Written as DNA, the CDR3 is TGCGCCAGCAGCTTTAGGCCTAGCGGGGGGGACACAGATACGCAGTATTTT. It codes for CASSFRPSGGDTDTQYF.

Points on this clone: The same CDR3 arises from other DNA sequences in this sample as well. The CDR3 loop reads CASSLGGTGNTEAFF. CDR3 coding DNA: TGTGCCAGCAGCTTAGGTGGGACAGGGAACACTGAAGCTTTCTTT. The chain has TRBV7-2 and TRBJ1-1; 8 bases line up with TRBD1. The germline V gene has CDR1 SGHTA and CDR2 FQGNSA. With V trimmed by 1 base and J by 1 base, 2 bases remained unmatched. The CDR3 covers 15 residues.

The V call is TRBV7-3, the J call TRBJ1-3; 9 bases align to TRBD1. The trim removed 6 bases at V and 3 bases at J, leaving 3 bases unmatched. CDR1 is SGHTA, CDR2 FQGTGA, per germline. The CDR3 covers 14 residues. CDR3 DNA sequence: TGTGCCAGCAGTCAGGACAGGGGTGGAAACACCATATATTTT. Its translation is CASSQDRGGNTIYF.

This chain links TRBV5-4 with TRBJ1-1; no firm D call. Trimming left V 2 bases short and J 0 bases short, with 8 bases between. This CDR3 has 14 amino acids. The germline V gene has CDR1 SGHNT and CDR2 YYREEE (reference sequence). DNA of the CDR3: TGTGCCAGCAGCTTCTATACACTGAACACTGAAGCTTTCTTT. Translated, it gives CASSFYTLNTEAFF. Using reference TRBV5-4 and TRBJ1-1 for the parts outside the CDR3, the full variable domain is ETGVTQSPTHLIKTRGQQVTLRCSSQSGHNTVSWYQQALGQGPQFIFQYYREEENGRGNFPPRFSGLQFPNYSSELNVNALELDDSALYLCASSFYTLNTEAFFGQGTRLTVV.

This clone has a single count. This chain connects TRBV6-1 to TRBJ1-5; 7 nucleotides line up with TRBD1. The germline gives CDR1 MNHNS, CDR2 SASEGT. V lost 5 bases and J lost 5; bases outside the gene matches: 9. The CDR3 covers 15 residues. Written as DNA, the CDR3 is TGTGCCAGCAGTCGCACGACAGGGTTGGATCAGCCCCAGCATTTT. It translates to CASSRTTGLDQPQHF.

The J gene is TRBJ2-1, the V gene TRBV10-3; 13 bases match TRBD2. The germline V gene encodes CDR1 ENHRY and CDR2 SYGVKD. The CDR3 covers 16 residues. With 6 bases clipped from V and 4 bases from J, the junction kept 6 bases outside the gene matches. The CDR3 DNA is TGTGCCATCAGCGACAGACTAGCGGGAGGATACAATGAGCAGTTCTTC. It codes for CAISDRLAGGYNEQFF.

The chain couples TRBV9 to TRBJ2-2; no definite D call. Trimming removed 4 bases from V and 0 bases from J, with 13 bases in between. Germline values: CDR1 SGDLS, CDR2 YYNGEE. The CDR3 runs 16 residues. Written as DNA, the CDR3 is TGTGCCAGCAGCCCCGCCGGTGGCCCGAACACCGGGGAGCTGTTTTTT. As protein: CASSPAGGPNTGELFF.

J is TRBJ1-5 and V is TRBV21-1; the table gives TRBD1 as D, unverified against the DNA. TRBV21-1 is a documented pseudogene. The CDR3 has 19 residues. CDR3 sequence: CASMGIGYRGKRGNQPQHF. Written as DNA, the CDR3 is TGTGCCAGCATGGGAATCGGATACAGGGGAAAAAGGGGCAATCAGCCCCAGCATTTT.

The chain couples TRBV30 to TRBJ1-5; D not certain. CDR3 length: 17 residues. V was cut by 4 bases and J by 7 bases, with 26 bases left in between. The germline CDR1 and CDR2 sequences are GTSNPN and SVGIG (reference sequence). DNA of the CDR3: TGTGCCTGGAAGTGGAGAAGGAAGGTAAGGGCCAGCCAGCCCCAGCATTTT. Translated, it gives CAWKWRRKVRASQPQHF.

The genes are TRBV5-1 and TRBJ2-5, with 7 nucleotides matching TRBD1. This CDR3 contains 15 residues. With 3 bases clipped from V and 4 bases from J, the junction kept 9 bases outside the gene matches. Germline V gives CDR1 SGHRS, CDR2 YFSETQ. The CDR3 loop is CASSSQGFGGETQYF. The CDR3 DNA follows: TGCGCCAGCAGCTCACAGGGGTTCGGAGGAGAGACCCAGTACTTC.

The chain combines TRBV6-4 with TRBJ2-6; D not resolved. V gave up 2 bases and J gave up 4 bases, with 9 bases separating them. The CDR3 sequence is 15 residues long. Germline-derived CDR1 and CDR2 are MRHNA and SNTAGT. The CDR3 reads CASSDSSLGANVLTF. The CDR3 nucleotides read TGTGCCAGCAGTGACAGTTCTCTCGGGGCCAACGTCCTGACTTTC.

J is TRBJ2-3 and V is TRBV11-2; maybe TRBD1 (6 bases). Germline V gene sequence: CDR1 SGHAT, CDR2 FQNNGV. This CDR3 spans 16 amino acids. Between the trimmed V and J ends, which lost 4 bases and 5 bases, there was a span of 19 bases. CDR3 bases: TGTGCCAGCAGCTCTGGGAGCGTACAGGGTAAAGATACGCAGTATTTT. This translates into CASSSGSVQGKDTQYF.

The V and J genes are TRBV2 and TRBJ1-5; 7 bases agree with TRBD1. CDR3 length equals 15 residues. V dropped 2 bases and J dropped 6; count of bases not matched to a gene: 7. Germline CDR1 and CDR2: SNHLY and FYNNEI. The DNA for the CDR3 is TGTGCCAGCAGTGAACGTAAGGCAGGGGGTCAGCCCCAGCATTTT. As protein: CASSERKAGGQPQHF. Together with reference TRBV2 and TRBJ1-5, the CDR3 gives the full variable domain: EPEVTQTPSHQVTQMGQEVILRCVPISNHLYFYWYRQILGQKVEFLVSFYNNEISEKSEIFDDQFSVERPDGSNFTLKIRSTKLEDSAMYFCASSERKAGGQPQHFGDGTRLSIL.

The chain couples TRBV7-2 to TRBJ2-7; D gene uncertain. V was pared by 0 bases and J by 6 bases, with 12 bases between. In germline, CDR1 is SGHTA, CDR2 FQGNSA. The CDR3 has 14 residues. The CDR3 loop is CASSLAMTPPEQYF. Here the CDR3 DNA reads TGTGCCAGCAGCTTAGCTATGACACCGCCCGAGCAGTACTTC.

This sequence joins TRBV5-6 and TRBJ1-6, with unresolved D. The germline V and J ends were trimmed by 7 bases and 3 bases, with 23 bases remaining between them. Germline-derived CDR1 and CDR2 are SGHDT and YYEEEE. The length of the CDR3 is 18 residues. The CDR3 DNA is TGTGCCAGCGGACTTTGGGCTCCCGGAGGGATCTATAATTCACCCCTCCACTTT. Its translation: CASGLWAPGGIYNSPLHF.

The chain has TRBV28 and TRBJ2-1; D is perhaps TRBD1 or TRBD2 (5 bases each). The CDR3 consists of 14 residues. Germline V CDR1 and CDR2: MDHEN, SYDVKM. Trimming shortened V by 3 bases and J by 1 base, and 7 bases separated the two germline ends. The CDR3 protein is CASSFGGSYNEQFF. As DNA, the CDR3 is TGTGCCAGCAGTTTTGGGGGATCCTACAATGAGCAGTTCTTC.

CDR3 sequence reads: CATGGTLSNTGELFF. In nucleotides, the CDR3 is TGTGCCACCGGTGGAACACTCTCGAACACCGGGGAGCTGTTTTTT. V is TRBV18 and J is TRBJ2-2; D call uncertain. Germline-derived CDR1 and CDR2 are KGHSH and LQKENI. V was pared by 10 bases and J by 0 bases, with 15 bases between. The CDR3 contains 15 residues.

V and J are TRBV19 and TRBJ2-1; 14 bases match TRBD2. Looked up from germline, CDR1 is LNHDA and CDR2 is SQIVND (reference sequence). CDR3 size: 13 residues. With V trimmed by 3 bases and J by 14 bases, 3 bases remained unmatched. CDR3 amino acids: CASSIKGLAGEFF. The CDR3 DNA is TGTGCCAGTAGTATCAAGGGACTAGCGGGGGAGTTCTTC.

The CDR3 nucleotides are TGTGCCTGGAGTTCCGACCGAACCGGGGAGCAGTACTTC. This codes for CAWSSDRTGEQYF. This chain links TRBV30 with TRBJ2-7; D gene uncertain. The V and J ends lost 2 bases and 7 bases respectively, with 15 bases between them. The length of the CDR3 is 13 residues. Germline V lookup: CDR1 GTSNPN, CDR2 SVGIG (reference sequence).

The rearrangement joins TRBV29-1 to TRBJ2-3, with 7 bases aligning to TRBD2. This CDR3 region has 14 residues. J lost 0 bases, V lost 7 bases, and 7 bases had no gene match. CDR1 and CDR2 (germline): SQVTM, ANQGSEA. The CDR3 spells CSAKGGESTDTQYF. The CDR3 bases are TGCAGCGCCAAGGGAGGGGAAAGCACAGATACGCAGTATTTT.

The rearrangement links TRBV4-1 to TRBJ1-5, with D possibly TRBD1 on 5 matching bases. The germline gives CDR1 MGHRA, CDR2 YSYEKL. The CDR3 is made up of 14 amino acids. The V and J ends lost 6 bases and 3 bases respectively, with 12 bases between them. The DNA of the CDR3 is TGCGCCAGCAGTCAGGGAGGGCTCAATCAGCCCCAGCATTTT. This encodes CASSQGGLNQPQHF.

The CDR3 DNA sequence: TGTGCCAGTCTTAGCGGGAGGGCCGTCGATACGCAGTATTTT. Translated, it gives CASLSGRAVDTQYF. The chain carries TRBV2 and TRBJ2-3, with TRBD2 identical over 11 bases. The CDR3 totals 14 residues. The germline gives CDR1 SNHLY, CDR2 FYNNEI. Germline trimming cut 9 bases from V and 6 bases from J; bases unmatched to any gene: 8.

CDR3 DNA: TGTGCCAGCAGTGACGGGACAGGGGGCGCTTCTTTACGGAATCAGCCCCAGCATTTT. Residues: CASSDGTGGASLRNQPQHF. The chain carries TRBV6-1 and TRBJ1-5; TRBD1 matches at 12 bases. The trim removed 3 bases at V and 4 bases at J, leaving 13 bases unmatched. The CDR3 is 19 amino acids. CDR1 MNHNS and CDR2 SASEGT come from the germline V gene.

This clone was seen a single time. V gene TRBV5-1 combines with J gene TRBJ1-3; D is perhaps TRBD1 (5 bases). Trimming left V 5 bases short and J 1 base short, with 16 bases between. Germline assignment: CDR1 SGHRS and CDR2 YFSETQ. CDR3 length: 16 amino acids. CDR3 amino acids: CASSPSSQGSGNTIYF. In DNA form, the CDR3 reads TGCGCCAGCAGTCCCTCCTCCCAGGGATCTGGAAACACCATATATTTT. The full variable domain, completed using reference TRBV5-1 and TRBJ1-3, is KAGVTQTPRYLIKTRGQQVTLSCSPISGHRSVSWYQQTPGQGLQFLFEYFSETQRNKGNFPGRFSGRQFSNSRSEMNVSTLELGDSALYLCASSPSSQGSGNTIYFGEGSWLTVV.